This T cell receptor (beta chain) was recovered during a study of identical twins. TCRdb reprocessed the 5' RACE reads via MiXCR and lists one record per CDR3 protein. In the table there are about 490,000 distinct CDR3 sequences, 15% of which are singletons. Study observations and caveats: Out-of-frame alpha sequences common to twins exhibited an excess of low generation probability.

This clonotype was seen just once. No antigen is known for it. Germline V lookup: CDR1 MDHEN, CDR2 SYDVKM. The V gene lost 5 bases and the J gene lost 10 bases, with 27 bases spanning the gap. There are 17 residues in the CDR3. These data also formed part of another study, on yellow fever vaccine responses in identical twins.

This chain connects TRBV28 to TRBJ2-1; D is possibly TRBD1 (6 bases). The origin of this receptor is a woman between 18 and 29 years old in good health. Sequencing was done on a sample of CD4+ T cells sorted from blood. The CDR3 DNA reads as TGTGCCAGCAGTCGGAGCTCAAGACAGGATAATCATGAAGAGCAGTTCTTC. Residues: CASSRSSRQDNHEEQFF. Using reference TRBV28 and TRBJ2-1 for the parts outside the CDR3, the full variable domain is DVKVTQSSRYLVKRTGEKVFLECVQDMDHENMFWYRQDPGLGLRLIYFSYDVKMKEKGDIPEGYSVSREKKERFSLILESASTNQTSMYLCASSRSSRQDNHEEQFFGPGTRLTVL.